The 32 T cell receptor beta chains below were found in one sample sequenced in a study of shared clonotypes between healthy human individuals. Assay used: immunoSEQ multiplex PCR; TCRdb lists only in-frame clones, some missing. The table records approximately 2,300,000 clones, around 93% of them present only once. Sequenced input: naive CD4+ T cells from PBMCs. Specified subset: CD45RA+ positively selected. The receptor source for this set is a man in his late teens or twenties in good health. Some clones in this sample may be carry-over from other donors' samples.

This clone appeared once. V is TRBV5-4 and J is TRBJ1-2, with D possibly TRBD1 on 5 matching bases. Germline V gene data show CDR1 as SGHNT and CDR2 as YYREEE (reference sequence). The CDR3 has 16 residues. With 4 bases removed from V and 6 bases from J, the gap between germline ends came to 22 bases. CDR3 nucleotides: TGTGCCAGCAGCCCCGGCCCTGAGAGCCTCAGGGATGGCTACACCTTC. Protein product: CASSPGPESLRDGYTF.

This clone appeared a single time. J is TRBJ1-5 and V is TRBV19, with TRBD1 matching 10 bases. The trim removed 6 bases at V and 5 bases at J, leaving 4 bases unmatched. This CDR3 has 14 residues. The V gene's germline CDR1 is LNHDA and CDR2 SQIVND (reference sequence). CDR3 sequence (DNA): TGTGCCAGTAGGCAGACAGGGGGCGATCAGCCCCAGCATTTT. Amino acid sequence: CASRQTGGDQPQHF.

The chain couples TRBV5-1 to TRBJ2-1, with 10 bases that match TRBD1. J gave up 7 bases and V 0 bases, and 7 bases lay outside the gene matches. Germline lookup yields CDR1 SGHRS and CDR2 YFSETQ. The CDR3 totals 16 residues. CDR3 in amino acids: CASSLAGTGVQNEQFF. DNA of the CDR3: TGCGCCAGCAGCTTGGCCGGGACAGGGGTTCAAAATGAGCAGTTCTTC.

The chain couples TRBV6-6 to TRBJ2-5; 9 bases align to TRBD1. The V gene end was trimmed by 6 bases and the J gene end by 5 bases; junction bases not matched to a gene: 7. The germline V gene has CDR1 MNHNY and CDR2 SVGAGI (reference sequence). The CDR3 is 14 residues long. The CDR3 region is CASRRTGARETQYF. CDR3 nucleotides: TGTGCCAGCAGGCGGACAGGGGCCAGGGAGACCCAGTACTTC.

This chain connects TRBV27 to TRBJ2-3, with 7 bases aligning to TRBD2. This CDR3 region has 14 residues. The V and J ends lost 5 bases and 2 bases, in that order; junction bases with no gene match: 4. In germline, CDR1 is MNHEY, CDR2 SMNVEV (reference sequence). CDR3 bases: TGTGCCAGCAGTCTTAGACTAGCCACAGATACGCAGTATTTT. It is translated as CASSLRLATDTQYF.

The V gene is TRBV6-1, the J gene TRBJ2-1; 7 bases align to TRBD2. The V gene's germline CDR1 is MNHNS and CDR2 SASEGT. The CDR3 spans 16 residues. With V trimmed by 0 bases and J by 3 bases, 5 bases remained unmatched. CDR3: CASSEARGTIYNEQFF. In nucleotides, the CDR3 is TGTGCCAGCAGTGAAGCGCGGGGGACGATCTACAATGAGCAGTTCTTC.

This sequence joins TRBV10-3 and TRBJ2-7; D is undetermined. Between the trimmed V and J ends, which lost 3 bases and 3 bases, there was a span of 6 bases. The CDR3 is 12 residues long. Germline V CDR1 and CDR2: ENHRY, SYGVKD. DNA for the CDR3: TGTGCCATCAGTGACGTACTCTACGAGCAGTACTTC. It translates to CAISDVLYEQYF.

The rearrangement joins TRBV28 to TRBJ1-5; weak D call: TRBD1 (5 bases). Trimming left V 4 bases short and J 2 bases short, with 18 bases between. CDR3 size: 17 residues. Germline-derived CDR1 and CDR2 are MDHEN and SYDVKM. Here the CDR3 DNA reads TGTGCCAGCAGTTCAGGGAGCGGGGGGTCAGGCAATCAGCCCCAGCATTTT. The encoded protein is CASSSGSGGSGNQPQHF.

The V and J genes are TRBV6-5 and TRBJ1-2; 9 nucleotides agree with TRBD1. CDR3 size: 14 residues. V shed 5 bases, J shed 7 bases, and the junction held 8 bases outside the gene matches. Looked up from germline, CDR1 is MNHEY and CDR2 is SVGAGI. The CDR3 coding sequence is TGTGCCAGCAGTCTCCGGGACAGGGTTTCTGGCTACACCTTC. Residues: CASSLRDRVSGYTF.

The chain recombines TRBV18 with TRBJ1-3; D uncertain. V dropped 2 bases and J dropped 0 bases, with 14 bases sitting between them. The CDR3 runs 17 residues. CDR1 is KGHSH, CDR2 LQKENI, per germline. CDR3: CASSPFRTDPSGNTIYF. Here the CDR3 DNA reads TGTGCCAGCTCACCATTTCGTACGGACCCCTCTGGAAACACCATATATTTT.

The gene calls are TRBV7-9 and TRBJ1-5; the D gene is possibly TRBD1 (6 bases). V lost 0 bases and J 1 base, leaving 10 bases between the germline ends. The CDR3 consists of 16 residues. The germline V gene has CDR1 SEHNR and CDR2 FQNEAQ (reference sequence). The CDR3, as DNA: TGTGCCAGCAGCTTAGCAGGGGGGCCAAGCAATCAGCCCCAGCATTTT. It codes for CASSLAGGPSNQPQHF.

J is TRBJ2-7 and V is TRBV27; TRBD1 matches at 10 bases. Trimming took 6 bases from V and 4 from J; bases not matched to a gene: 9. The length of the CDR3 is 15 residues. CDR1 is MNHEY, CDR2 SMNVEV, per germline (reference sequence). CDR3 nucleotide sequence: TGTGCCAGCAGACAGGGACAGGGGAAGAGGTACGAGCAGTACTTC. It translates to CASRQGQGKRYEQYF.

J is TRBJ2-6 and V is TRBV28; D remains ambiguous. This CDR3 is 16 amino acids long. V was trimmed by 4 bases and J by 0 bases, leaving 10 bases between them. Germline CDR1 reads MDHEN; CDR2 reads SYDVKM. The CDR3 spells CASSSPADSGANVLTF. The CDR3 DNA is TGTGCCAGCAGTTCTCCGGCGGACTCTGGGGCCAACGTCCTGACTTTC.

The chain carries TRBV6-6 and TRBJ1-5; 10 bases are a match to TRBD1. Germline V CDR1 and CDR2: MNHNY, SVGAGI (reference sequence). After removal of 2 bases from V and 5 bases from J, the junction contained 3 bases not matched to a gene. The CDR3 loop spans 15 amino acids. The CDR3 protein is CASSYRTGGDQPQHF. CDR3 DNA: TGTGCCAGCAGTTACCGGACAGGGGGTGATCAGCCCCAGCATTTT.

V is TRBV7-9 and J is TRBJ2-1; 14 bases align to TRBD2. The CDR3 runs 16 residues. Germline V gives CDR1 SEHNR, CDR2 FQNEAQ (reference sequence). J was trimmed by 2 bases and V by 5 bases; bases with no gene match: 2. Here the CDR3 reads CASSMGLAGAYNEQFF. The DNA for the CDR3 is TGTGCCAGCAGCATGGGACTAGCGGGAGCCTACAATGAGCAGTTCTTC.

This clone was counted a single time. This chain connects TRBV28 to TRBJ2-3, with D possibly TRBD1 on 6 matching bases. Trimming pared 8 bases from V and 3 bases from J, leaving 30 bases between. The CDR3 has 19 amino acids. The germline gives CDR1 MDHEN, CDR2 SYDVKM. The CDR3 bases are TGTGCCAGCGGAGGACAGCCTTCTCAGCTAGCCCCAGTAACAGATACGCAGTATTTT. Residues: CASGGQPSQLAPVTDTQYF.

This chain joins TRBV13 and TRBJ2-4; a possible D gene is TRBD2 (6 bases). This CDR3 comprises 19 residues. Germline CDR1 and CDR2: PRHDT and FYEKMQ (reference sequence). With 4 bases removed from V and 1 base from J, the gap between germline ends came to 23 bases. The DNA of the CDR3 is TGTGCCAGCAGCTACATAGCCGGAGGGACCACCTCGGCCAAAAACATTCAGTACTTC. Residues: CASSYIAGGTTSAKNIQYF. Variable domain in full (rest from reference TRBV13 and TRBJ2-4): AAGVIQSPRHLIKEKRETATLKCYPIPRHDTVYWYQQGPGQDPQFLISFYEKMQSDKGSIPDRFSAQQFSDYHSELNMSSLELGDSALYFCASSYIAGGTTSAKNIQYFGAGTRLSVL.

Comments on this clone: The junction and the germline gene differ at one end; a read error may be behind it. This chain links TRBV7-9 with TRBJ2-5; D may match TRBD1 or TRBD2 (5 bases each). The CDR3 extends over 12 amino acids. In germline, CDR1 is SEHNR, CDR2 FQNEAQ (reference sequence). CDR3 loop: CASSLEGPRVHF. The CDR3, as DNA: TGTGCCAGCAGCTTAGAGGGACCAAGAGTACACTTC.

There are a few counts of this clone. The CDR3 coding sequence is TGTGCCTGGAACCCCGCGAGGGCGGACTATAGCAATCAGCCCCAGCATTTT. The encoded protein is CAWNPARADYSNQPQHF. The J gene is TRBJ1-5, the V gene TRBV30; D unclear. The CDR3 has 17 residues. V lost 4 bases to trimming and J lost 0 bases, with 19 bases between them. Germline V gene data show CDR1 as GTSNPN and CDR2 as SVGIG (reference sequence). Supplemented by reference TRBV30 and TRBJ1-5, the full variable domain reads SQTIHQWPATLVQPVGSPLSLECTVEGTSNPNLYWYRQAAGRGLQLLFYSVGIGQISSEVPQNLSASRPQDRQFILSSKKLLLSDSGFYLCAWNPARADYSNQPQHFGDGTRLSIL.

The chain employs TRBV7-3 and TRBJ1-1, with unresolved D. The CDR3 consists of 13 residues. V lost 3 bases, J lost 1 base, and 6 bases lay in between. Germline CDR1 SGHTA, CDR2 FQGTGA. The CDR3 spells CASSFYRNTEAFF. CDR3 DNA sequence: TGTGCCAGCAGCTTCTACAGGAACACTGAAGCTTTCTTT.

The V and J genes are TRBV14 and TRBJ1-3; D ambiguous. CDR1 SGHDN and CDR2 FVKESK come from the germline V gene. The CDR3 runs to 14 residues. V shed 3 bases and J shed 3 bases, with 9 bases lying between them. This CDR3 reads CASSQPLDGNTIYF. The CDR3 nucleotides are TGTGCCAGCAGCCAGCCCCTCGATGGAAACACCATATATTTT.

V and J are TRBV5-1 and TRBJ2-7, with TRBD2 matching over 9 bases. This CDR3 spans 18 amino acids. Trimming cost V 0 bases and J 2 bases; bases outside gene matches: 12. Germline V gives CDR1 SGHRS, CDR2 YFSETQ. Here the CDR3 reads CASSLGEPSGRSPYEQYF. The CDR3 region has the DNA TGCGCCAGCAGCTTGGGGGAACCGAGCGGGAGGAGCCCCTACGAGCAGTACTTC.

This clone came up once. The CDR3 nucleotides are TGTGCCAGCAGTGAAAAGGCTAGCGGGTTCTACGAGCAGTACTTC. Translating it yields CASSEKASGFYEQYF. The genes are TRBV2 and TRBJ2-7; 8 bases align to TRBD2. CDR1 and CDR2 from the germline V gene are SNHLY and FYNNEI. This CDR3 region has 15 residues. Trimming at V came to 2 bases and at J to 3 bases, leaving 6 bases not matched to a gene.

The V and J genes are TRBV11-2 and TRBJ2-4, with a tentative D call TRBD2 (5 bases). V gave up 6 bases and J gave up 6 bases, with 9 bases separating them. Germline CDR1 reads SGHAT; CDR2 reads FQNNGV. The CDR3 is 12 amino acids. The CDR3 coding sequence is TGTGCCAGCAGAGCGGACGCAAACATTCAGTACTTC. It translates to CASRADANIQYF.

On this clone: Other nucleotide sequences from this sample produce the same CDR3. This chain connects TRBV9 to TRBJ1-2, with 7 bases fitting TRBD1. The CDR3 loop spans 15 amino acids. V shed 0 bases and J 0 bases; nucleotides not matched to a gene: 2. The germline gives CDR1 SGDLS, CDR2 YYNGEE. The CDR3 DNA reads TGTGCCAGCAGCGTAGGAGGGACAGCTAACTATGGCTACACCTTC. This gives the protein CASSVGGTANYGYTF.

This clone has only one observation. The rearrangement uses TRBV27 and TRBJ2-4; 7 bases line up with TRBD1. The CDR3 spans 14 residues. Germline V gene lookup returns CDR1 MNHEY and CDR2 SMNVEV (reference sequence). V was pared by 7 bases and J by 1 base, with 4 bases of the junction left unmatched. This chain's CDR3 is CASKRGLAKNIQYF. CDR3 DNA: TGTGCCAGCAAAAGGGGGCTGGCCAAAAACATTCAGTACTTC.

CDR3 amino acids: CASSLLAGVINEQFF. CDR3 DNA sequence: TGTGCCAGCAGCCTGCTAGCGGGAGTTATCAATGAGCAGTTCTTC. The chain has TRBV6-4 and TRBJ2-1; TRBD2 matches at 10 bases. Germline CDR1 MRHNA, CDR2 SNTAGT. This CDR3 comprises 15 residues. The J segment lost 6 bases and the V segment lost 6 bases, leaving 8 bases of the junction unmatched.

The gene calls are TRBV28 and TRBJ2-5; 8 bases fit TRBD2. The V gene's germline CDR1 is MDHEN and CDR2 SYDVKM. V lost 5 bases to trimming and J lost 4 bases; unmatched junction nucleotides: 9. The CDR3 has 15 residues. This CDR3 reads CASSQTSGGAETQYF. CDR3 sequence (DNA): TGTGCCAGCAGTCAAACTAGCGGTGGGGCAGAGACCCAGTACTTC.

The sample holds one count of this clone. The J gene is TRBJ2-5, the V gene TRBV11-2, with 7 bases matching TRBD2. The CDR3 is 18 amino acids. Germline loops: CDR1 SGHAT, CDR2 FQNNGV. The V segment lost 5 bases and the J segment 2 bases; nucleotides outside the gene matches: 17. This CDR3 is CASSPPYGSAGGQETQYF. The DNA for the CDR3 is TGTGCCAGCAGCCCACCTTACGGGAGCGCCGGGGGGCAAGAGACCCAGTACTTC. Filled out from reference TRBV11-2 and TRBJ2-5, the complete variable domain reads EAGVAQSPRYKIIEKRQSVAFWCNPISGHATLYWYQQILGQGPKLLIQFQNNGVVDDSQLPKDRFSAERLKGVDSTLKIQPAKLEDSAVYLCASSPPYGSAGGQETQYFGPGTRLLVL.

V usage is TRBV11-2 and J usage is TRBJ2-3; 10 bases line up with TRBD1. The length of the CDR3 is 15 residues. Per germline, CDR1 SGHAT and CDR2 FQNNGV. J gave up 4 bases and V 5 bases, and 6 bases lay outside the gene matches. CDR3 sequence (DNA): TGTGCCAGCAGCCCCGGGACAGGGGTTTCAGATACGCAGTATTTT. Protein product: CASSPGTGVSDTQYF.

V gene TRBV28 combines with J gene TRBJ1-1; D ambiguous. This CDR3 has 13 amino acids. Trimming pared 4 bases from V and 5 bases from J, leaving 11 bases between. The germline gives CDR1 MDHEN, CDR2 SYDVKM. The DNA for the CDR3 is TGTGCCAGCAGTTCGCCCGCTACTACTGAAGCTTTCTTT. Amino acids: CASSSPATTEAFF.

Details on this clone: The sample has other DNA sequences that encode this CDR3 too. This chain links TRBV2 with TRBJ2-7; 8 nucleotides line up with TRBD1. The ends lost 2 bases at V and 5 bases at J; junction bases unmatched: 2. Germline V gene lookup returns CDR1 SNHLY and CDR2 FYNNEI. The length of the CDR3 is 13 residues. The CDR3 DNA sequence: TGTGCCAGCAGTGAACAGGGGGCGAACGAGCAGTACTTC. This sequence encodes CASSEQGANEQYF.